The entry that follows covers one TCR beta chain sequence. The antigen remains unidentified. The CDR3 covers 12 residues. Germline V lookup: CDR1 DFQATT, CDR2 SNEGSKA (reference sequence). V was trimmed by 3 bases and J by 4 bases, leaving 10 bases between them. This sample was taken from a study of post-analysis software for immune sequencing data. As for the study in general: Secondary progressive, relapsing-remitting and progressive-relapsing multiple sclerosis were among the included disease courses. Points from the study as a whole: Multiple sclerosis was associated with a significant reduction in normalized Chao1 diversity relative to controls. F measure showed strong co-clustering of same-batch samples. Patients showed TRBV5-6, TRBV5-1 and TRBV20-1 among five TRBV segments more frequent than in controls.

Included in the TCR beta cDNA libraries were unique molecular identifiers. The source material, about 0.9 to 11 million T cells, gave rise to 500,000 or so cDNA molecules. TCRdb processed the PCR reads anew with MiXCR; each CDR3 protein has one entry. The repertoire holds approximately 460,000 distinct CDR3 sequences, over 35% seen once, with about 12% in the top ten. The sequenced sample consisted of blood. The chain links TRBV20-1 to TRBJ2-7, with D uncertain. The clonotype originates from a girl aged 5 to 17 with multiple sclerosis. CDR3 residues: CSARPPRYEQYF. The CDR3 region has the DNA TGCAGTGCTAGGCCCCCGAGATACGAGCAGTACTTC.